This T cell receptor beta chain was recovered during a study of human T cells and chemical hapten exposure. At the level of the study: On approximately 2 cm by approximately 2 cm of upper inner arm skin, sensitization was performed with 2% DPC. The patients were mostly female; they had alopecia areata, totalis or universalis. Study-level points and caveats: While controls formed fewer of them, expanded TCRs formed significantly more large CDR3 similarity clusters.

Time point defined: patch test 1, 2 weeks after DPC sensitization. The sample's treatment: therapeutic diphenylcyclopropenone sensitization with weekly scalp DPC. Trimming removed 6 bases from V and 0 bases from J, with 12 bases in between. The CDR3 is 14 amino acids. Germline-derived CDR1 and CDR2 are MDHEN and SYDVKM. TCRdb fed the RACE reads into MiXCR, producing one record per CDR3 protein. The sample consists of around 71,000 distinct CDR3 sequences, about 9.1% of them appearing once. The table lists this clonotype with a few counts. As yet, its antigen is unknown. The sequenced sample was whole blood, obtained in connection with sensitization to the hapten diphenylcyclopropenone (DPC). This TCR was sampled from a woman aged 40 to 50 with alopecia areata. Some clones in this sample may be carry-over from other donors' samples. This chain uses TRBV28 with TRBJ2-7, with a possible D match to TRBD1 (6 bases). The CDR3 coding sequence is TGTGCCAGCAGCCGGGACACCGTCTCCTACGAGCAGTACTTC. This encodes CASSRDTVSYEQYF.